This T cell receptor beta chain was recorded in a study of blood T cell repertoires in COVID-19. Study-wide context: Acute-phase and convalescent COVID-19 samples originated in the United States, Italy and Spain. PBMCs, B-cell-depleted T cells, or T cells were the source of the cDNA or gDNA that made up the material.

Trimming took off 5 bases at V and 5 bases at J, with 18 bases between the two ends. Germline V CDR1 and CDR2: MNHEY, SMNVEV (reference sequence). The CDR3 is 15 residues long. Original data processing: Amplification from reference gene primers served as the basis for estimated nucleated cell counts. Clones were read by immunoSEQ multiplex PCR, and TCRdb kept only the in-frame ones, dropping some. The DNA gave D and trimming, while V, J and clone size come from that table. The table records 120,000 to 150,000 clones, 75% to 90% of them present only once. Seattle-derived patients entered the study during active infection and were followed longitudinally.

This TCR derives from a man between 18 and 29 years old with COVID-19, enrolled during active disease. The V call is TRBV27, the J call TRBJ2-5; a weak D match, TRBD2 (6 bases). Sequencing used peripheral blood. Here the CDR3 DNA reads TGTGCCAGCAGTCCCGGGGTGGCGGGATGGGAGACCCAGTACTTC. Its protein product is CASSPGVAGWETQYF.